A selection of T cell receptor beta chains follows, all from one sample in a study of neurological immune-mediated disorders. Using its own MiXCR run on the 5' RACE reads, TCRdb lists one record per CDR3 protein. Of some 19,000 distinct CDR3 sequences in the sample, roughly 14% were seen once. Sequenced input: PBMCs. These receptors were taken from a female donor with HTLV-1-associated myelopathy (HAM/TSP). Both conserved end residues are part of each CDR3. Fields, in order: clone size, V gene, J gene, D gene, CDR3 DNA, CDR3 protein. A D gene is named only where the DNA matches it firmly. Expanded clones get a size class; other rows say once, few or many, or leave the size out.

-	TRBV5-1	TRBJ2-5	-	TGCACCAGCAGCTTGGCTCAAACGGGCGCGGTGACCCAGTACTTC	CTSSLAQTGAVTQYF
many	TRBV7-9	TRBJ2-3	-	TGTGCCAGCAGCTTGAGGGGTAGCACAGATACGCAGTATTTT	CASSLRGSTDTQYF
many	TRBV20-1	TRBJ1-1	-	TGCAGTGCTAGGATAGATGAGAGGTCTCTCACTGAAGCTTTCTTT	CSARIDERSLTEAFF
medium-sized	TRBV20-1	TRBJ2-2	-	TGCAGTGCTGGAGTAGTCGGGGAGCTGTTTTTT	CSAGVVGELFF
medium-sized	TRBV11-1	TRBJ1-1	-	TGTGCCAGCAGTTACGCCGGGACACCCAACACTGAAGCTTTCTTT	CASSYAGTPNTEAFF
-	TRBV7-2	TRBJ1-5	-	TGTGCCAGTACCGGTGGGAATGACAATCAGCCCCAGCATTTT	CASTGGNDNQPQHF
many	TRBV4-3	TRBJ1-2	-	TGCGCCAGCAGCCTGGGGGCGAGACAGAACTATGGCTACACCTTC	CASSLGARQNYGYTF
medium-sized	TRBV29-1	TRBJ1-1	-	TGCAGCGTTGAAGGCCAGGGGATGAACACTGAAGCTTTCTTT	CSVEGQGMNTEAFF
many	TRBV4-2	TRBJ1-2	-	TGTGCCAGCAGCCAAGTTGAAGGCGATGGCCAGGGTGGCTATGGCTACACCTTC	CASSQVEGDGQGGYGYTF
many	TRBV20-1	TRBJ2-5	-	TGCAGTGCCGATGCGTGGCCCGGGGAGACCCAGTACTTC	CSADAWPGETQYF
many	TRBV20-1	TRBJ2-5	-	TGCAGTGCTAGAGTAGACTACCAAGAGACCCAGTACTTC	CSARVDYQETQYF
few	TRBV20-1	TRBJ2-7	-	TGCAGTGCCGTTAGGGGAAGGAACTACGAGCAGTACTTC	CSAVRGRNYEQYF
many	TRBV29-1	TRBJ2-7	-	TGCAGCATCGGGGGAGGGGGGACTACGGAGCAGTACTTC	CSIGGGGTTEQYF
many	TRBV10-3	TRBJ2-2	TRBD2	TGTGCCATCACGGCGGGGGCGAACACCGGGGAGCTGTTTTTT	CAITAGANTGELFF
many	TRBV7-9	TRBJ2-5	-	TGTGCCAGCAGGTCCCAATCCCCAGAGACCCAGTACTTC	CASRSQSPETQYF
many	TRBV7-9	TRBJ2-2	-	TGTGCCAGCAGCAACCAGCGGGCAGGGGAATCCGGGGAGCTGTTTTTT	CASSNQRAGESGELFF
many	TRBV5-1	TRBJ2-1	TRBD2	TGCGCCAGCAGCTTGGGGATGGGCCGGGGGGATGAGCAGTTCTTC	CASSLGMGRGDEQFF
-	TRBV12-5	TRBJ2-7	-	TGTGCTAGTGGTTTGAGCCCGGCGGCTAAGTACGAGCAGTACTTC	CASGLSPAAKYEQYF
many	TRBV20-1	TRBJ1-6	-	TGCAGTGCTAGACGGGGAGGCTCCTATAATTCACCCCTCCACTTT	CSARRGGSYNSPLHF
many	TRBV20-1	TRBJ2-3	-	TGCAGTGCTAGAGATAGGGCCACAGATACGCAGTATTTT	CSARDRATDTQYF
many	TRBV7-9	TRBJ1-5	-	TGTGCCAGCGTCAAGGGAAACAATCAGCCCCAGCATTTT	CASVKGNNQPQHF
many	TRBV4-1	TRBJ2-1	-	TGCGCCAGCAGCCAAGTCAGGGGCTCCTACAATGAGCAGTTCTTC	CASSQVRGSYNEQFF
many	TRBV7-3	TRBJ2-3	-	TGTGCCAGCAGTGCAGAGGGAGGAGGGGCAGATACGCAGTATTTT	CASSAEGGGADTQYF
many	TRBV7-6	TRBJ1-1	-	TGTGCCAGCAGCATAGGGGATGGTAATGTTGTGAACACTGAAGCTTTCTTT	CASSIGDGNVVNTEAFF
many	TRBV3-1	TRBJ2-5	-	TGTGCCAGCAGCCAAGATCGGCGGCGCGGGAACCACCTAGGGGAGACCCAGTACTTC	CASSQDRRRGNHLGETQYF
many	TRBV5-1	TRBJ2-2	TRBD2	TGCGCCAGCAGCTTGAGAACAGCGGGAGGCACCGGGGAGCTGTTTTTT	CASSLRTAGGTGELFF
many	TRBV20-1	TRBJ1-2	-	TGCAGTGCTAGGGTTTCGGGTGGATCGTCCATTAACTATGGCTACACCTTC	CSARVSGGSSINYGYTF
many	TRBV15	TRBJ2-3	TRBD1	TGTGCCACCAGCAGAGATCTGGGGACAGGGATAACAGATACGCAGTATTTT	CATSRDLGTGITDTQYF
-	TRBV10-3	TRBJ1-1	-	TGTGCCATCAGTGAGTCGGACGTCCGGAACACTGAAGCTTTCTTT	CAISESDVRNTEAFF
many	TRBV12-3/TRBV12-4	TRBJ2-7	-	TGTGCCAGCAGTTTAGCTGATGGCAGAGCGTACGAGCAGTACTTC	CASSLADGRAYEQYF
many	TRBV7-2	TRBJ1-1	TRBD1	TGTGCCAGCAGCTTAGGATGGGACAGTGAAGCTTTCTTT	CASSLGWDSEAFF
many	TRBV4-3	TRBJ2-1	-	TGCGCCAGCAGCCAGGAAGGACACCGGATCTACAATGAGCAGTTCTTC	CASSQEGHRIYNEQFF
many	TRBV20-1	TRBJ2-2	TRBD2	TGCAGTGCGAATCGACTAGCCCGAGCCGGGGAGCTGTTTTTT	CSANRLARAGELFF
-	TRBV13	TRBJ2-3	-	TGTGCCAGCACCTTCTCCACAGATACGCAGTATTTT	CASTFSTDTQYF
many	TRBV7-2	TRBJ2-7	-	TGTGCCAGCAGCTCATCCGGGGGGCTCCCCTACGAGCAGTACTTC	CASSSSGGLPYEQYF
-	TRBV4-2	TRBJ1-1	-	TGTGCCAGCAGCCAAGAGACGAACCCTGCTGAAGCTTTCTTT	CASSQETNPAEAFF
many	TRBV21-1	TRBJ2-6	-	TGTGCCAGCAGCCCCCAATGGGGGTACTCTGGGGCCAACGTCCTGACTTTC	CASSPQWGYSGANVLTF
many	TRBV19	TRBJ2-3	TRBD2	TGTGCCAGTAGTATAGGGCTAGCGGGAGGACGTACAGATACGCAGTATTTT	CASSIGLAGGRTDTQYF
many	TRBV9	TRBJ2-2	-	TGTGCCAGCAGCTCAGCCTGGGGCGATCCGGCGCAGGTCCCGAACACCGGGGAGCTGTTTTTT	CASSSAWGDPAQVPNTGELFF
-	TRBV5-1	TRBJ1-6	-	TGCGCCAGCAGCTCCACGGGGAGCGGAATTTCACCCCTCCACTTT	CASSSTGSGISPLHF
-	TRBV11-2	TRBJ1-1	-	TGTGCCAGCAGCTCCAGGGTGAACACTGAAGCTTTCTTT	CASSSRVNTEAFF
many	TRBV20-1	TRBJ1-4	-	TGCAGTGCTAGAGGAGGGGGTAATGAAAAACTGTTTTTT	CSARGGGNEKLFF
-	TRBV27	TRBJ2-6	TRBD1	TGTGCCACCCGAGGGGGCTCGGGGGCCAACGTCCTGACTTTC	CATRGGSGANVLTF
many	TRBV2	TRBJ2-2	TRBD2	TGTGCTACCAGCAGGCCGACTAGCGACGGTACCGGGGAGCTGTTTTTT	CATSRPTSDGTGELFF
many	TRBV20-1	TRBJ1-1	-	TGCAGTGCTAGTAACAGCGGGCGGGGGCCGAACACTGAAGCTTTCTTT	CSASNSGRGPNTEAFF
many	TRBV19	TRBJ2-1	TRBD2	TGTGCCAGTAGTACCCCAGCGGGAGGGGTCGATGAGCAGTTCTTC	CASSTPAGGVDEQFF
many	TRBV5-1	TRBJ1-4	-	TGCGCCAGCAGCCAGACCGGACAGCCTAATGAAAAACTGTTTTTT	CASSQTGQPNEKLFF
-	TRBV5-1	TRBJ1-2	-	TGCGCCAGCAGCTTGGATGGGGGTAACTATGGCTACACCTTC	CASSLDGGNYGYTF
many	TRBV20-1	TRBJ1-1	-	TGCAGTGCTAGTACTGGACAGAGGAACACTGAAGCTTTCTTT	CSASTGQRNTEAFF
-	TRBV20-1	TRBJ2-1	-	TGCAGTGTTACCTCGAGAGGGGGGGGTGTGAGGATTGTGGGGATATCAATCTACAATGAGCAGTTCTTC	CSVTSRGGGVRIVGISIYNEQFF